Sequencing of this TCR beta chain was carried out in a study of HIV-infected patients and healthy controls (TCRdb year 2014). With regard to the full study: CD4 counts were modestly but significantly increased in 14 of 16 patients after three months of therapy, but they remained below normal ranges. Whether deep TCR repertoire sequencing of small blood samples from HIV patients could capture immune perturbation and reconstitution was tested in the study. Viral load became undetectable in 11 of 16 patients by the second bleed and in all patients after a further year of therapy. Patients lacked overall T-cell lymphocytopenia, and total CDR3 counts per chain did not differ significantly from controls. No consistent shift in CD8 counts was seen during early therapy, whereas a slight rise was seen in the CD4:CD8 ratio.

The junction shows trimming of 4 bases on V and 9 bases on J, plus 13 bases between the germline ends. The germline V gene (reference sequence) supplies CDR1 LGHDT and CDR2 YNNKEL. Spanning cysteine to phenylalanine, the CDR3 consists of 13 amino acids. Of the read, only the CDR3 DNA is kept; its 39 bases are in frame from base 1. After antiretroviral therapy began, follow-up blood was collected from HIV-infected patients roughly three months, about 14 weeks, later. Whole blood was used without cell fractionation, so the repertoire reflected all unsorted peripheral T cells. For RNA extraction, a 2.5 ml sample of peripheral blood was drawn into Tempus tubes. Patients were deemed ineligible for enrollment if they had febrile or AIDS-related illness, tumors, hepatitis B or C coinfection, immunomodulatory therapy, recent vaccination or treatment interruptions. Residual genomic DNA was removed with the TURBO-DNase kit and globin mRNA was depleted with GLOBINclear.

This clonotype occurred many times. There is no known antigen for this receptor. Base quality data are lacking; no much larger clone is found one base away. The full study reports these points: Slight age and sex profile differences between the study cohorts did not explain the observed diversity differences. Healthy controls shared more CDR3s between individuals than HIV+ patients, by Jaccard index and by count of highly shared sequences. The use of whole blood limited sequencing depth and precluded separation of the dynamics of distinct T-cell subpopulations. The apparent post-therapy recovery of the Gini index in HIV-infected patients was not reproduced in size-matched repertoire data. Roughly threefold more distinct CDR3s and higher Shannon diversity were observed in healthy control repertoires than in untreated HIV+ repertoires. HIV-associated CDR3s exhibited a significant reduction in frequency during therapy, whereas CMV-associated CDR3s exhibited no significant change, although the majority increased in frequency. Unequal numbers of distinct sequences between patients and controls complicated comparisons, and size-matching overweighted rare events from HIV-infected data. HLA typing of donors was not performed in the study. Eight alpha and eight beta V genes showed significantly different mean usage between HIV-infected patients and controls. Processing included only sixteen HIV-infected individuals, and this was regarded by the authors as a major limit on how widely the findings apply. Only 2 to 4 months of therapy was reflected in the treated samples, a period arguably too short to observe immune reconstitution given low adult thymic output. In the samples, alpha-beta chain pairing was left undetermined. HIV-infected repertoires showed significantly elevated mean Gini indices relative to controls, which possibly reflects oligoclonality. Alpha-chain CDR3s from MAIT cells appeared at high frequency in healthy controls but were severely depleted in HIV+ repertoires.

Roughly 0.55 ug RNA was reverse transcribed with SuperScript III using primers against the alpha and beta constant regions. Separate alpha and beta chain libraries were generated by chain-specific third strand synthesis with multiplexing indices. To avoid primer bias, the protocol used one single primer pair to amplify every rearrangement within a chain, and the protocol also attached molecular barcodes to each cDNA molecule. T4 RNA Ligase 1 joined purified cDNA to a 5' RACE adapter that carried a random hexamer and the SP2 sequencing primer site. With slow temperature ramps used to favor optimal annealing, second strand synthesis was primed from the SP2 site with Phusion polymerase. Each molecule's 12-nucleotide barcode consisted of two random hexamer sequences, both added before amplification and joined together. A short first PCR added P5 and P7 adapter elements plus a second index, followed by an approximately 25-cycle amplification PCR with P5s and P7 primers. A total of roughly 30 PCR cycles were applied to the libraries, which were quantified on a Qubit, sized on a Bioanalyzer, and diluted to 4 nM. Sequencing of the normalized libraries was done on an Illumina MiSeq using 2 x 250 paired-end kits. Into approximately 9.3 ul Tris-Cl, the reverse transcription reactions were eluted following cleanup on MinElute columns. Adapter ligations were incubated for 20 to 25 hours at 16 degrees C and subsequently purified with AMPure XP beads at a 1:1 ratio. In the original analysis: Demultiplexed FASTQ files were processed with a modified Decombinator by which V, J, insert and barcode information was output. Sequences sharing a barcode but differing from the dominant sequence were discarded as errors, and barcodes clustered at Levenshtein distance 3 were counted to estimate original cDNA molecules. The R packages ineq, vegan, igraph and RCytoscape were used for downstream analyses, with IMGT nomenclature and CDR3 definitions applied. V gene usage was calculated across distinct sequences, with every TCR tallied a single time to avoid skew from clonal expansion. Whenever two unique CDR3 amino acid sequences within a donor differed by a single Levenshtein edit, similarity networks linked them. The authors compiled published HIV-specific CDR3s (roughly 86 alpha, around 740 beta) and CMV-specific CDR3s (approximately 13 alpha, over 200 beta) and searched for them in the repertoires. Lower sequence numbers were not the cause of the decreased diversity in patients, as random subsampling to size-matched repertoires showed. In TCRdb, the public reads were trimmed at Q25 with fastp and aligned with MiXCR, with productive beta chains retained. Rows are combined by CDR3 protein, so each entry shows the most common genes and DNA. The authors' filters were not applied to this entry. For this sample there are about 8,600 distinct CDR3 sequences; around 8.7% appear just once. Of the sample, around a fifth is held by the ten largest clones.

The chain was built from TRBV3-1 and TRBJ2-1; the D element could tentatively be TRBD1 or TRBD2, as 5 bases agree for each. The material was blood, obtained during antiretroviral therapy. This sequence originates from an adult with HIV infection. In nucleotide form, the sequence is TGTGCCAGCAGCCCGACAGAGGGCTCTGAGCAGTTCTTC. It translates to CASSPTEGSEQFF.